This T cell receptor beta chain was identified in a study of PD-1 blockade in classical Hodgkin lymphoma. Each patient's relapse followed autologous stem cell transplantation, and brentuximab vedotin exposure varied. The CDR3 spans 16 residues. CDR1 and CDR2 from the germline V gene are ENHRY and SYGVKD. The V gene lost 9 bases and the J gene lost 0 bases, with 18 bases spanning the gap. Study-wide findings and caveats: Nivolumab initiated under 1 year post-ASCT led to patient exclusion. Those achieving complete response showed baseline diversity like newly diagnosed patients.

Comments on this clone: As yet, its antigen is unknown.

Assay: immunoSEQ multiplex PCR; the TCRdb copy retains only in-frame clones and omits some. The table includes roughly 50,000 clones, over 70% detected once. The sequence was collected from a human donor with classical Hodgkin lymphoma. The gene calls are TRBV10-3 and TRBJ1-3, with D perhaps TRBD1 (6 bases). Sequenced here: peripheral blood mononuclear cells (PBMCs), sampled at baseline. The CDR3, as DNA: TGTGCCATTACCATTACCCAGGGGAGCTCTGGAAACACCATATATTTT. Translation gives CAITITQGSSGNTIYF.